This paragraph reports one T cell receptor (beta chain). This sample stems from a study of technical replicates of blood from a handful of donors. Data came from immunoSEQ multiplex PCR; TCRdb stores just in-frame clones and leaves some out. The profile covers 75,000 to 100,000 clones, with about 95% appearing a single time and about 0.35% taken by the ten largest. Sample: T cells isolated from PBMCs. This clonotype was obtained from a human donor in good health.

The CDR3 reads CASTPIYEQYF. The CDR3 DNA follows: TGTGCCAGTACCCCTATCTACGAGCAGTACTTC. The chain has TRBV19 and TRBJ2-7; D unclear. CDR3 length: 11 amino acids. Germline values: CDR1 LNHDA, CDR2 SQIVND (reference sequence). The germline V and J ends were trimmed by 7 bases and 3 bases, with 7 bases remaining between them.